This T cell receptor beta chain was recorded in a study of chemoradiotherapy in HPV16-positive cancers. Here immunoSEQ multiplex PCR was the method, and the copy in TCRdb shows in-frame clones only, minus some. The data hold 7,000 or so clones, with approximately 88% observed a single time. On this clone: Distinct nucleotide sequences in the sample also encode this CDR3.

Germline V gene data show CDR1 as SEHNR and CDR2 as FQNEAQ (reference sequence). V gave up 1 base and J gave up 4 bases, with 5 bases separating them. The CDR3 extends over 12 amino acids. Material: tumor tissue, obtained from a patient who underwent chemoradiotherapy. This chain connects TRBV7-9 to TRBJ2-7, with D uncertain. This TCR came from a human donor with HPV-associated anogenital cancer. CDR3 DNA: TGTGCCAGCAGCTTAGGGTCATACGAGCAGTACTTC. Its translation: CASSLGSYEQYF.